The present entry profiles one T cell receptor (beta chain) with its context. Its target is unknown. This entry comes from a study of cytomegalovirus exposure and HLA in healthy donors. Study-wide context: Earlier results showed roughly 120 million unique TCR beta sequences derived from approximately 170 million T cells.

Study findings and constraints: Across donors, presence/absence analyses took sequencing depth to be roughly uniform.

PCR used 60 Vbeta primers and 13 Jbeta primers. TCRdb's copy holds only in-frame clones and misses some; the assay was immunoSEQ multiplex PCR. This table has some 190,000 clones, over 65% appearing once. CDR1 is MNHEY and CDR2 is SVGAGI in the germline V gene. The CDR3 is 14 residues long. The germline V and J ends were trimmed by 10 bases and 4 bases, with 19 bases remaining between them. The source is a young man in good health and CMV-seronegative. Sample: PBMCs. The rearrangement joins TRBV6-5 to TRBJ1-2; D gene uncertain. The CDR3: CATSGRPWGYGYTF. Written as DNA, the CDR3 is TGTGCCACCAGCGGGAGACCCTGGGGCTATGGCTACACCTTC.